The sequence of this T cell receptor beta chain was determined in a study of CD8+CD57+ T cells in acquired aplastic anemia. Notes on the study in general: Patients and controls were found to share approximately 31 CD8+ CDR3 sequences. CD8+ Simpson's diversity in patients was not significantly different from that in controls.

Genomic DNA acted as the template from which TCR beta VDJ combination and CDR3 sequence profiling were carried out. TCRdb called the reads again in MiXCR, with one record for every CDR3 protein. The sample yields 150,000 to 200,000 distinct CDR3 sequences, just under 45% seen once. Comments on this clonotype: The antigen is not known.

The material sequenced was sorted CD4+, CD8+, or CD8+CD57+ T cells (not recorded which) from PBMCs. This receptor was obtained from a human donor in good health.

This chain's CDR3 is CATSPSGSSYEQYF. The CDR3 DNA follows: TGTGCCACCAGTCCTAGCGGGAGTAGCTACGAGCAGTACTTC. The V and J genes are TRBV24-1 and TRBJ2-7, with 10 positions matching TRBD2. The germline V gene has CDR1 KGHDR and CDR2 SFDVKD. Trimming at V came to 6 bases and at J to 3 bases, leaving 4 bases not matched to a gene. CDR3 size: 14 residues.